This T cell receptor (beta chain) was recovered during a study of T cells after yellow fever vaccination. Study-level information: Some fractions had low cell numbers, and these were prepared with SMART-Seq v4 Ultra Low Input.

The V gene end was trimmed by 5 bases and the J gene end by 2 bases; junction bases not matched to a gene: 6. This CDR3 is built from 14 residues. Germline loops: CDR1 MNHNS, CDR2 SASEGT. One entry per CDR3 protein, called by TCRdb with MiXCR from the 5' RACE reads. The sample has about 260,000 distinct CDR3 sequences; over 10% are singletons. The rearrangement joins TRBV6-1 to TRBJ2-7, with 7 bases aligning to TRBD1. This TCR derives from a young man who received the YFV17D yellow fever vaccine. Sequencing was performed on CD4+ T cells sorted from PBMCs, taken 45 days after the yellow fever booster vaccination. The CDR3 region is CASSRRDSTYEQYF. The CDR3 coding sequence is TGTGCCAGCAGTCGCCGGGACAGCACCTACGAGCAGTACTTC.